These T cell receptor beta chains were read from a single sample in a study of blood T cell repertoires in COVID-19. The repertoire was sequenced with immunoSEQ multiplex PCR; TCRdb's copy has only in-frame clones and lacks some. The profile shows some 100,000 clones, around four fifths of them singletons. The specimen was peripheral blood. These receptors came from a human donor in a cohort sampled during active COVID-19. The CDR3 runs from the conserved cysteine through the conserved F or W. Fields, in order: CDR3 DNA, CDR3 protein, D gene, CDR3 length, J gene, V gene, clone size. D genes are given only for firm matches. The listing skips clone size in some rows; elsewhere it reads once, few, many or a size class.

cdr3_nt: TGTGCCAGCAGCGTACTTACAGGGGGCGCGGGAAACACCATATATTTT; cdr3_aa: CASSVLTGGAGNTIYF; d_call: TRBD1; cdr3_length: 16; j_call: TRBJ1-3; v_call: TRBV11-2; clone_size: -
cdr3_nt: TGTGCCAGCAGTTACTCGAAGGGAACAGGACAGGGGCCCTACGAGCAGTACTTC; cdr3_aa: CASSYSKGTGQGPYEQYF; d_call: TRBD1; cdr3_length: 18; j_call: TRBJ2-7; v_call: TRBV6-2/TRBV6-3; clone_size: -
cdr3_nt: TGTGCCAGCGGGACAGGGGGAACTGAAGCTTTCTTT; cdr3_aa: CASGTGGTEAFF; d_call: TRBD1; cdr3_length: 12; j_call: TRBJ1-1; v_call: TRBV6-5; clone_size: -
cdr3_nt: TGTGCCAGCAGTTTTGTGCGGAATGAGCAGTTCTTC; cdr3_aa: CASSFVRNEQFF; d_call: -; cdr3_length: 12; j_call: TRBJ2-1; v_call: TRBV28; clone_size: few
cdr3_nt: TGCGCCAGCAGCCCCATGACAGGGGGCAGCACCGGGGAGCTGTTTTTT; cdr3_aa: CASSPMTGGSTGELFF; d_call: TRBD1; cdr3_length: 16; j_call: TRBJ2-2; v_call: TRBV4-1; clone_size: -
cdr3_nt: TGTGCCAGCAGCTCCGGACAGGGAAGTGCACCCCTCCACTTT; cdr3_aa: CASSSGQGSAPLHF; d_call: TRBD1; cdr3_length: 14; j_call: TRBJ1-6; v_call: TRBV9; clone_size: -
cdr3_nt: TGTGCCAGCAGGGGACAGGGTGATTATTCACCCCTCCACTTT; cdr3_aa: CASRGQGDYSPLHF; d_call: TRBD1; cdr3_length: 14; j_call: TRBJ1-6; v_call: TRBV2; clone_size: few
cdr3_nt: TGTGCCAGCAGGCCGACAGTGAGCTCTGGAAACACCATATATTTT; cdr3_aa: CASRPTVSSGNTIYF; d_call: -; cdr3_length: 15; j_call: TRBJ1-3; v_call: TRBV6-5; clone_size: -
cdr3_nt: TGTGCCAGCAGCTCAATAGGGGGGGCCGGGGAGCTGTTTTTT; cdr3_aa: CASSSIGGAGELFF; d_call: -; cdr3_length: 14; j_call: TRBJ2-2; v_call: TRBV7-8; clone_size: -
cdr3_nt: TGCAGCGTTGAAGATCTAGGACTGGGGCAGTACTTC; cdr3_aa: CSVEDLGLGQYF; d_call: -; cdr3_length: 12; j_call: TRBJ2-7; v_call: TRBV29-1; clone_size: -
cdr3_nt: TGTGCCAGCACCCCCCTAAAAGGAGGACGTGGCAATCAGCCCCAGCATTTT; cdr3_aa: CASTPLKGGRGNQPQHF; d_call: -; cdr3_length: 17; j_call: TRBJ1-5; v_call: TRBV12-1; clone_size: -
cdr3_nt: TGTGCCAGCAGCTTTCAGAAAAACATTCAGTACTTC; cdr3_aa: CASSFQKNIQYF; d_call: -; cdr3_length: 12; j_call: TRBJ2-4; v_call: TRBV7-9; clone_size: few
cdr3_nt: TGTGCCAGCAGTGACGGGACACCGGGCGAGCAGTACTTC; cdr3_aa: CASSDGTPGEQYF; d_call: -; cdr3_length: 13; j_call: TRBJ2-7; v_call: TRBV6-1; clone_size: -
cdr3_nt: TGTGCCAGCTCACCCCGCGGGACAGGGTCTACCGGGGAGCTGTTTTTT; cdr3_aa: CASSPRGTGSTGELFF; d_call: TRBD1; cdr3_length: 16; j_call: TRBJ2-2; v_call: TRBV18; clone_size: -
cdr3_nt: TGTGCCAGCAGCTTAGCGCGGGGCGGGGGCACGAACTATGGCTACACCTTC; cdr3_aa: CASSLARGGGTNYGYTF; d_call: -; cdr3_length: 17; j_call: TRBJ1-2; v_call: TRBV7-2; clone_size: -
cdr3_nt: TGTGCCAGCAGTTACTCTACTAGCGGGGGATACTACACAGATACGCAGTATTTT; cdr3_aa: CASSYSTSGGYYTDTQYF; d_call: TRBD2; cdr3_length: 18; j_call: TRBJ2-3; v_call: TRBV6-2/TRBV6-3; clone_size: -
cdr3_nt: TGTGCCAGCTCACCGCCTACAGGGGTCTACACTGAAGCTTTCTTT; cdr3_aa: CASSPPTGVYTEAFF; d_call: TRBD1; cdr3_length: 15; j_call: TRBJ1-1; v_call: TRBV18; clone_size: -
cdr3_nt: TGTGCCAGCAGCCAAGATTTTTGGTCTAACTACGAGCAGTACTTC; cdr3_aa: CASSQDFWSNYEQYF; d_call: -; cdr3_length: 15; j_call: TRBJ2-7; v_call: TRBV4-2; clone_size: -
cdr3_nt: TGTGCCAGCAGGAGGACAGGGGCGAACACTGAAGCTTTCTTT; cdr3_aa: CASRRTGANTEAFF; d_call: TRBD1; cdr3_length: 14; j_call: TRBJ1-1; v_call: TRBV6-5; clone_size: -
cdr3_nt: TGCGCCAGCAGCCACCCCGACAGGGGAGAAAAACTGTTTTTT; cdr3_aa: CASSHPDRGEKLFF; d_call: TRBD1; cdr3_length: 14; j_call: TRBJ1-4; v_call: TRBV4-1; clone_size: few
cdr3_nt: TGTGCCAGCAGGGGAGGCAATCAGCCCCAGCATTTT; cdr3_aa: CASRGGNQPQHF; d_call: -; cdr3_length: 12; j_call: TRBJ1-5; v_call: TRBV2; clone_size: once
cdr3_nt: TGCGCCAGCAGCCAAGAGTATGTTCTGGGGCAGGGGTCCTCCTACGAGCAGTACTTC; cdr3_aa: CASSQEYVLGQGSSYEQYF; d_call: -; cdr3_length: 19; j_call: TRBJ2-7; v_call: TRBV4-1; clone_size: few
cdr3_nt: TGTGCCAGTCGGTCTCTTTCTAATTCACCCCTCCACTTT; cdr3_aa: CASRSLSNSPLHF; d_call: -; cdr3_length: 13; j_call: TRBJ1-6; v_call: TRBV28; clone_size: -
cdr3_nt: TGTGCCAGAAGCTTGGTTGGACAGGGAGAAAAACTGTTTTTT; cdr3_aa: CARSLVGQGEKLFF; d_call: TRBD1; cdr3_length: 14; j_call: TRBJ1-4; v_call: TRBV5-3; clone_size: medium-sized
cdr3_nt: TGCGCCAGCAGCTTGAATTTAGGCACAGATACGCAGTATTTT; cdr3_aa: CASSLNLGTDTQYF; d_call: -; cdr3_length: 14; j_call: TRBJ2-3; v_call: TRBV5-1; clone_size: -
cdr3_nt: TGTGCCAGCAGCTTGACGGGGTTTTCCTATGGCTACACCTTC; cdr3_aa: CASSLTGFSYGYTF; d_call: -; cdr3_length: 14; j_call: TRBJ1-2; v_call: TRBV5-6; clone_size: many
cdr3_nt: TGTGCCAGCAGCTTAGTTCTGGACAGGGGATCCGGGGAGCTGTTTTTT; cdr3_aa: CASSLVLDRGSGELFF; d_call: TRBD1; cdr3_length: 16; j_call: TRBJ2-2; v_call: TRBV11-2; clone_size: -